This T cell receptor beta chain was observed in a study of response to subunit inactivated influenza vaccine. TCRdb processed the RT-PCR reads anew with MiXCR; each CDR3 protein has one entry. The sample includes 610,000 or so distinct CDR3 sequences, around 15% of them seen just once. This clonotype was seen a few times. This specimen consisted of PBMCs from blood, obtained approximately 12 days after vaccination. This clonotype was obtained from a man in his fifties who received an inactivated influenza vaccine.

As DNA, the CDR3 is TGCAGCGCAAGGGACCACTCGAACACCGGGGAGCTGTTTTTT. Protein sequence: CSARDHSNTGELFF. The chain uses TRBV29-1 and TRBJ2-2, with D tentatively TRBD1 or TRBD2 (5 bases each). This CDR3 is 14 amino acids long. Looked up from germline, CDR1 is SQVTM and CDR2 is ANQGSEA. The V gene lost 7 bases and the J gene lost 0 bases, with 12 bases spanning the gap.